This T cell receptor (beta chain) was documented in a study of human T cells and chemical hapten exposure. The study, taken as a whole, reports: Among TCRs, those above 1 in 1000 frequency were unaffected by DPC sensitization.

The germline V and J ends were trimmed by 0 bases and 3 bases, with 5 bases remaining between them. The germline CDR1 and CDR2 sequences are DFQATT and SNEGSKA (reference sequence). The length of the CDR3 is 12 residues. As for time point: healthy volunteer bleed at 2 weeks. The total RNA was obtained from whole blood that was not fractionated. Individual cDNA molecules received unique molecular identifiers in the library. TCRdb re-derived calls from the RACE reads in MiXCR, one entry per CDR3 protein. Here the sample spans approximately 33,000 distinct CDR3 sequences, 6.5% to 8.5% being singletons. This clonotype was found many times. The antigen remains undetermined.

The TCR was taken from a human donor in good health. Some clones in this sample may be carry-over from other donors' samples. The sample was whole blood. The chain is built from TRBV20-1 and TRBJ2-5; the D is unclear. CDR3 DNA sequence: TGCAGTGCTAGAGAAACAGAAGAGACCCAGTACTTC. Amino acids: CSARETEETQYF.